These T cell receptor beta chains were read from a single sample in a study of Graves' ophthalmopathy and Graves' hyperthyroidism. TCRdb used MiXCR to reprocess the multiplex PCR reads, holding one entry per CDR3 protein. The sample includes 200,000 to 250,000 distinct CDR3 sequences, 20% to 25% seen only once; the top ten take roughly 40%. Sequencing was carried out using peripheral blood. These receptors were obtained from a woman aged 45-65 years with Graves' ophthalmopathy. CDR3s include the opening cysteine and the closing phenylalanine or tryptophan. D genes are given only for firm matches. Clone size is shown for a subset of rows, as once, few, many or a class of expanded clone.

CDR3 DNA	CDR3 protein	D gene	clone size	V gene	J gene
TGTGCCAGCAGCTTCCGGGACAGGGTTACCTCTGGAAACACCATATATTTT	CASSFRDRVTSGNTIYF	TRBD1	-	TRBV7-8	TRBJ1-3
TGTGCTAGTGGTCAGGGGGCGCCCACTGAAGCTTTCTTT	CASGQGAPTEAFF	TRBD1	many	TRBV12-5	TRBJ1-1
TGTGCCAGTTGGGGAGGCGGATTGAACACCGGGGAGCTGTTTTTT	CASWGGGLNTGELFF	-	many	TRBV2	TRBJ2-2
TGCAGCGCTGGGGAACGAGAGCAGTACTTC	CSAGEREQYF	-	few	TRBV29-1	TRBJ2-7
TGTGCCAGCAGCACCGGACTAGCCGGGGAGCTGTTTTTT	CASSTGLAGELFF	TRBD2	once	TRBV5-5	TRBJ2-2
TGTGCCAGCAGTGCGACCACCGGGGAGCTGTTTTTT	CASSATTGELFF	-	many	TRBV2	TRBJ2-2
TGCAGTGCTAGCCCTCTCCTAGCGGGAGCCTCCGGCTACGAGCAGTACTTC	CSASPLLAGASGYEQYF	TRBD2	-	TRBV20-1	TRBJ2-7
TGTGCCACCAGTGATCTCAGGGGGCGCGGCGAGACCCAGTACTTC	CATSDLRGRGETQYF	TRBD1	many	TRBV24-1	TRBJ2-5
TGTGCCAGCTCACAAGGGGGTGAGCAGCCCCAGCATTTT	CASSQGGEQPQHF	-	many	TRBV18	TRBJ1-5
TGTGCCTGGAGGGCCCCCGGGTCAGGGGCCAACGTCCTGACTTTC	CAWRAPGSGANVLTF	-	-	TRBV30	TRBJ2-6
TGTGCCAGCAGTACCAGGGTCCCAGAGACCCAGTACTTC	CASSTRVPETQYF	-	many	TRBV28	TRBJ2-5
TGTGCCAGCAGGTCCGTTCCCCCGAGTGATTCACCCCTCCACTTT	CASRSVPPSDSPLHF	-	-	TRBV27	TRBJ1-6
TGTGCCAGCAGCCCACGACGGGGTTATGCCTATGGCTACACCTTC	CASSPRRGYAYGYTF	-	many	TRBV7-2	TRBJ1-2
TGTGCCTGGAGTGTAATAAGTAAGAGGGACGGATTCAATTCACCCCTCCACTTT	CAWSVISKRDGFNSPLHF	-	many	TRBV30	TRBJ1-6
TGTGCCAGCAGTTCGGACAGGGATGGACAGCCCCAGCATTTT	CASSSDRDGQPQHF	TRBD1	many	TRBV27	TRBJ1-5
TGTGCCAGCAGCCCCCCGCAAGGGCGCGGCGGCACCGGGGAGCTGTTTTTT	CASSPPQGRGGTGELFF	-	many	TRBV6-4	TRBJ2-2
TGTGCCAGCAGTTTGGGCCCCGGGTCGAACTCCTACGAGCAGTACTTC	CASSLGPGSNSYEQYF	-	many	TRBV28	TRBJ2-7
TGCGCCAGCAGCCAAGTGGGCAGGGGGAATGTCTACGAGCAGTACTTC	CASSQVGRGNVYEQYF	TRBD1	-	TRBV4-1	TRBJ2-7
TGCGCCAGCAGCTTGGGGGGACAGATGAACACTGAAGCTTTCTTT	CASSLGGQMNTEAFF	TRBD1	-	TRBV5-1	TRBJ1-1
TGCGCCAGCAGCTTGGTGGCTAGCGGGACCGGGGAGCTGTTTTTT	CASSLVASGTGELFF	TRBD2	-	TRBV5-1	TRBJ2-2
TGTGCCAGCAGTGAATCCGGGACAGGGGGCCCCTACACCTTC	CASSESGTGGPYTF	TRBD1	few	TRBV2	TRBJ1-2
TGTGCCAGCAGCGTAGGGGGGAACACCGGGGAGCTGTTTTTT	CASSVGGNTGELFF	-	many	TRBV9	TRBJ2-2
TGTGCCAGCAGCTTGACCCCCGAGACCCAGTACTTC	CASSLTPETQYF	-	many	TRBV11-2	TRBJ2-5
TGTGCCAGCAACCGAGGGGGAGATCTAGCAGGCACAGATACGCAGTATTTT	CASNRGGDLAGTDTQYF	-	many	TRBV28	TRBJ2-3
TGTGCCAGCAGCTTCCGGGACAGCCTTCAAACCGGGGAGCTGTTTTTT	CASSFRDSLQTGELFF	TRBD1	many	TRBV5-5	TRBJ2-2
TGCAGTGCAACCGGGACGGTCAATCAGCCCCAGCATTTT	CSATGTVNQPQHF	-	many	TRBV20-1	TRBJ1-5
TGTGCCAGCAGTGAGTCAGGGTCTGGAAACACCATATATTTT	CASSESGSGNTIYF	-	many	TRBV2	TRBJ1-3
TGTGCCAGCAGCTTTAGCTCGCACCTGAACACCGGGGAGCTGTTTTTT	CASSFSSHLNTGELFF	-	-	TRBV7-2	TRBJ2-2
TGTGCCAGCAGGCCCCGAGGGCCCGGGGGAAAACTGTTTTTT	CASRPRGPGGKLFF	-	many	TRBV6-1	TRBJ1-4
TGTGCCAGTAGTATAGTTCCAGGGGGCTACGAGCAGTACTTC	CASSIVPGGYEQYF	TRBD1	-	TRBV19	TRBJ2-7
TGCGCCAGCAGCTTGGATTGGGCATCCGGGACAAAGAACACTGAAGCTTTCTTT	CASSLDWASGTKNTEAFF	-	-	TRBV5-1	TRBJ1-1
TGCAGTCCGACTCAGGGGAGCCAAGAGACCCAGTACTTC	CSPTQGSQETQYF	-	many	TRBV20-1	TRBJ2-5
TGTGCCAGTAGTATGACAGGGTTGGGGAACACTGAAGCTTTCTTT	CASSMTGLGNTEAFF	TRBD1	many	TRBV19	TRBJ1-1
TGTGCCAGCAGTCCCAAGGTTGAAGCTTTCTTT	CASSPKVEAFF	-	-	TRBV6-1	TRBJ1-1
TGTGCCAGCTCACTGGCAGGAGAGAACACTGAAGCTTTCTTT	CASSLAGENTEAFF	-	many	TRBV18	TRBJ1-1
TGTGCCAGCAGTGAGGTGGGGGGTGACAACATTCAGTACTTC	CASSEVGGDNIQYF	-	many	TRBV2	TRBJ2-4
TGTGCCAGTAGTACGAGTTCCGGCGGAGATTACGAGCAGTACTTC	CASSTSSGGDYEQYF	-	many	TRBV19	TRBJ2-7
TGTGCCAGCAGTGAAAGGGGATCCCAGCCCCAGCATTTT	CASSERGSQPQHF	-	-	TRBV6-1	TRBJ1-5
TGCAGCGTTGCTGGGCAGGGGGCATGGGAGACCCAGTACTTC	CSVAGQGAWETQYF	TRBD1	few	TRBV29-1	TRBJ2-5
TGTGCCAGCAGCTTAGCGGGGGAGTTCTTCGAGCAGTACTTC	CASSLAGEFFEQYF	-	many	TRBV7-9	TRBJ2-7
TGTGCCACCAGCAGAGCTCCGGGACAGGGGACCACCGGGGAGCTGTTTTTT	CATSRAPGQGTTGELFF	TRBD1	few	TRBV15	TRBJ2-2
TGTGCCTCCAGGGGAGGCGCCTACAATGAGCAGTTCTTC	CASRGGAYNEQFF	-	many	TRBV6-2/TRBV6-3	TRBJ2-1
TGCAGTGCTAGTCGTCCCGGAGCCTACGAGCAGTACTTC	CSASRPGAYEQYF	-	many	TRBV20-1	TRBJ2-7
TGTGCCAGCAGCTTAAGTTGGGGGGTAGAGACCCAGTACTTC	CASSLSWGVETQYF	-	many	TRBV7-9	TRBJ2-5
TGTGCCAGCAGTTTCTTAGGGTCCGAGCAGTACTTC	CASSFLGSEQYF	-	-	TRBV27	TRBJ2-7
TGTGCCAGCAGTGAGAGCTCCTATAATTCACCCCTCCACTTT	CASSESSYNSPLHF	-	many	TRBV6-1	TRBJ1-6